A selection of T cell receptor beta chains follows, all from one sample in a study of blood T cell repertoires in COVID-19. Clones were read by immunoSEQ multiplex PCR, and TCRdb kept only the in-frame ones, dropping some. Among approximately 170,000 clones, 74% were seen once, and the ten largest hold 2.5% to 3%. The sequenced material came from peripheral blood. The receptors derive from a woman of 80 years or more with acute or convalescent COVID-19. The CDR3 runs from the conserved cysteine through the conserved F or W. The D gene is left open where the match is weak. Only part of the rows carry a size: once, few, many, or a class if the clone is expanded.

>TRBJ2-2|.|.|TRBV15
CATSRDGSANIGELFF
TGTGCCACCAGCAGAGATGGTAGCGCAAACATCGGGGAGCTGTTTTTT
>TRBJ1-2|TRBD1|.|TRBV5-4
CASSFSYRGASNGYTF
TGTGCCAGCAGCTTTTCGTACAGGGGAGCTAGTAATGGCTACACCTTC
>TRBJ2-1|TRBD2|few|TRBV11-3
CASSKRGLAGGNEQFF
TGTGCCAGCAGCAAACGGGGACTAGCGGGAGGCAATGAGCAGTTCTTC
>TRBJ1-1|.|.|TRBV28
CASLSGGLMNTEAFF
TGTGCCAGCTTATCTGGGGGCTTGATGAACACTGAAGCTTTCTTT
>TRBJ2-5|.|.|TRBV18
CASSPDTSGLGETQYF
TGTGCCAGCTCACCAGATACGTCGGGATTGGGGGAGACCCAGTACTTC
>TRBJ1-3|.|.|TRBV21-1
CASSKKAGNTIYF
TGTGCCAGCAGCAAAAAAGCGGGAAACACCATATATTTT
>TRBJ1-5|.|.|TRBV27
CASSLNRVSTQPQHF
TGTGCCAGCAGTTTAAACAGGGTGAGCACTCAGCCCCAGCATTTT
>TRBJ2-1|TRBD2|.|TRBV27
CASSLWRGRGSEQFF
TGTGCCAGCAGTTTATGGCGCGGGAGGGGAAGTGAGCAGTTCTTC
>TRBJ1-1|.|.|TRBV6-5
CASSYSEAMNTEAFF
TGTGCCAGCAGTTACTCAGAGGCGATGAACACTGAAGCTTTCTTT
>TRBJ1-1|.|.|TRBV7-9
CASSSLSGGTTEAFF
TGTGCCAGCAGCTCCCTCTCAGGAGGGACCACTGAAGCTTTCTTT
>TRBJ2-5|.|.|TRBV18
CASSLEQGSGTQETQYF
TGTGCCAGCTCACTGGAACAGGGTTCAGGGACACAAGAGACCCAGTACTTC
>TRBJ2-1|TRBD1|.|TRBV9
CASSVGQGRNEQFF
TGTGCCAGCAGCGTAGGACAGGGGCGCAATGAGCAGTTCTTC
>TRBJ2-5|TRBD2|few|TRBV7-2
CASSWTSGQETQYF
TGTGCCAGCAGCTGGACTAGCGGCCAAGAGACCCAGTACTTC